These 26 T cell receptor beta chains were sequenced from one sample in a study of T cells in Graves' hyperthyroidism and ophthalmopathy. Amplification yielded TCR beta CDR3 regions, with RNA transcripts as the source. The HTBI primer set was used in a first-round RT-PCR of the TCR CDR3. In TCRdb, the multiplex PCR reads were re-called with MiXCR into one record per CDR3 protein. Of fewer than 300,000 distinct CDR3 sequences listed, about 16% are singletons. The specimen was blood. The source of these receptors is a woman aged 50 to 60 with Graves' hyperthyroidism that later progressed to Graves' ophthalmopathy.

This chain connects TRBV5-1 to TRBJ2-5, with TRBD1 matching over 10 bases. The germline V gene encodes CDR1 SGHRS and CDR2 YFSETQ. After removal of 0 bases from V and 6 bases from J, the junction contained 5 bases not matched to a gene. The CDR3 is made up of 15 amino acids. The CDR3 region is CASSLAGQGRQTQYF. For the CDR3, the DNA is TGCGCCAGCAGCTTGGCGGGACAGGGGCGGCAGACCCAGTACTTC.

The chain employs TRBV20-1 and TRBJ2-1; 13 positions match TRBD2. The germline gives CDR1 DFQATT, CDR2 SNEGSKA (reference sequence). The CDR3 is 16 residues long. J was trimmed by 4 bases and V by 3 bases; bases with no gene match: 6. CDR3 nucleotides: TGCAGTGCTAGGAAACTAGCGGGAGGGGTATACAATGAGCAGTTCTTC. Translation: CSARKLAGGVYNEQFF.

This clonotype was recorded a few times. CDR3 sequence: CASSSTPGQGAAQYF. CDR3 nucleotide sequence: TGTGCCAGCAGCTCGACGCCGGGACAGGGAGCCGCGCAGTACTTC. This rearrangement joins TRBV9 to TRBJ2-7; 9 bases fit TRBD1. Germline lookup yields CDR1 SGDLS and CDR2 YYNGEE. The CDR3 consists of 15 residues. J lost 9 bases, V lost 4 bases, and 14 bases had no gene match. The whole variable domain, remainder taken from reference TRBV9 and TRBJ2-7, is DSGVTQTPKHLITATGQRVTLRCSPRSGDLSVYWYQQSLDQGLQFLIQYYNGEERAKGNILERFSAQQFPDLHSELNLSSLELGDSALYFCASSSTPGQGAAQYFGPGTRLTVT.

The chain employs TRBV10-3 and TRBJ1-6; D gene ambiguous. There are 16 residues in the CDR3. V shed 4 bases and J shed 2 bases, with 12 bases lying between them. Germline CDR1 reads ENHRY; CDR2 reads SYGVKD. The DNA for the CDR3 is TGTGCCATCAGTGGGCCAGTGGACCCCTATAATTCACCCCTCCACTTT. It encodes CAISGPVDPYNSPLHF.

This clonotype showed up many times. This sequence joins TRBV28 and TRBJ2-5; 7 bases are shared with TRBD1. The length of the CDR3 is 13 residues. The trim removed 8 bases at V and 0 bases at J, leaving 3 bases unmatched. Germline CDR1 MDHEN, CDR2 SYDVKM. The CDR3 DNA follows: TGTGCCAGCCGAGGACAGGACCAAGAGACCCAGTACTTC. It translates to CASRGQDQETQYF. Based on the CDR3 plus reference TRBV28 and TRBJ2-5, the full variable domain is DVKVTQSSRYLVKRTGEKVFLECVQDMDHENMFWYRQDPGLGLRLIYFSYDVKMKEKGDIPEGYSVSREKKERFSLILESASTNQTSMYLCASRGQDQETQYFGPGTRLLVL.

This clonotype was counted at least ten times. The chain links TRBV4-1 to TRBJ2-7, with 13 bases that match TRBD2. With V trimmed by 3 bases and J by 2 bases, 7 bases remained unmatched. The CDR3 contains 17 residues. Germline values: CDR1 MGHRA, CDR2 YSYEKL. For the CDR3, the DNA is TGCGCCAGCAGCCACAAGGGAACTAGCGGGAGGGCCTACGAGCAGTACTTC. It encodes CASSHKGTSGRAYEQYF.

In its sample, this clonotype was seen many times. The chain joins TRBV14 to TRBJ2-1; TRBD2 aligns across 7 bases. This CDR3 is built from 16 residues. Germline-derived CDR1 and CDR2 are SGHDN and FVKESK. The trim removed 0 bases at V and 10 bases at J, leaving 12 bases unmatched. Here the CDR3 DNA reads TGTGCCAGCAGCCAAGATCTGGGAGGGCCGGGGAGAGAGCAGTTCTTC. Translated: CASSQDLGGPGREQFF.

There are a few counts of this clonotype. The rearrangement links TRBV6-1 to TRBJ2-5; no clear D gene. The CDR3 is 14 residues long. V gave up 7 bases and J gave up 5 bases, with 17 bases separating them. Germline CDR1 MNHNS, CDR2 SASEGT. The chain's CDR3 is CASTPRVVGETQYF. The CDR3 DNA is TGTGCCAGCACCCCCCGGGTAGTGGGCGAGACCCAGTACTTC.

This clonotype was picked up many times. This chain uses TRBV6-2 or TRBV6-3 with TRBJ2-2, with 12 bases matching TRBD2. This CDR3 region has 16 residues. The trim removed 6 bases at V and 6 bases at J, leaving 8 bases unmatched. Germline-derived CDR1 and CDR2 are MNHEY and SVGEGT. CDR3 protein: CASSSTSGSSSGELFF. DNA of the CDR3: TGTGCCAGCAGCTCGACTAGCGGGAGTAGCTCCGGGGAGCTGTTTTTT.

This clonotype has a handful of counts. The V and J genes are TRBV4-2 and TRBJ1-2; 10 positions agree with TRBD1. Germline V gene sequence: CDR1 LGHNA, CDR2 YNFKEQ. J was trimmed by 5 bases and V by 0 bases; bases with no gene match: 6. The CDR3 covers 16 residues. The CDR3 is CASSQDLGQGMYGYTF. The CDR3 DNA is TGTGCCAGCAGCCAAGACCTGGGACAGGGGATGTATGGCTACACCTTC.

This clonotype was observed a few times. V gene TRBV5-1 combines with J gene TRBJ1-6, with D maybe TRBD1 (5 bases). This CDR3 spans 16 amino acids. Trimming took 3 bases from V and 9 from J, leaving 19 bases between them. Germline V lookup: CDR1 SGHRS, CDR2 YFSETQ. The CDR3 protein is CASSSTGRLGSSPLHF. CDR3 sequence (DNA): TGCGCCAGCAGCTCAACAGGCCGTTTAGGGAGTTCACCCCTCCACTTT.

This chain uses TRBV5-4 with TRBJ2-1; D unclear. This CDR3 contains 16 residues. With 5 bases removed from V and 10 bases from J, the gap between germline ends came to 25 bases. In germline, CDR1 is SGHNT, CDR2 YYREEE (reference sequence). In DNA form, the CDR3 reads TGTGCCAGCAGTGCAAGCGCCATTTCTAATGCTAAGGAGCAGTTCTTC. The encoded protein is CASSASAISNAKEQFF.

This clonotype was seen only a few times. V usage is TRBV6-2 or TRBV6-3 and J usage is TRBJ2-7; 9 bases agree with TRBD1. CDR3 length: 15 amino acids. The germline V gene has CDR1 MNHEY and CDR2 SVGEGT. The junction had 8 bases not matched to a gene; V was cut back by 8 bases and J by 0 bases. DNA for the CDR3: TGTGCCAGCGGGATGGGACAGGGTTACTCCTACGAGCAGTACTTC. Translation: CASGMGQGYSYEQYF.

This rearrangement joins TRBV4-2 to TRBJ1-1, with 8 bases fitting TRBD1. Trimming at V came to 0 bases and at J to 11 bases, leaving 11 bases not matched to a gene. The CDR3 is 15 residues long. Germline values: CDR1 LGHNA, CDR2 YNFKEQ. The CDR3 spells CASSQDIGTGQRAFF. DNA of the CDR3: TGTGCCAGCAGCCAAGATATCGGGACAGGCCAGCGGGCTTTCTTT.

This clonotype came up many times. The J gene is TRBJ1-1, the V gene TRBV7-3, with a weak D call TRBD1 (5 bases). CDR1 SGHTA and CDR2 FQGTGA come from the germline V gene. The CDR3 length is 14 residues. V lost 1 base and J lost 3, with 9 bases in between. CDR3 protein: CASSLRQLDTEAFF. The CDR3 coding sequence is TGTGCCAGCAGCTTAAGACAGCTAGACACTGAAGCTTTCTTT.

There are many counts of this clonotype. V and J are TRBV12-3 or TRBV12-4 and TRBJ1-4; tentatively, D is TRBD1 (6 bases). V dropped 3 bases and J dropped 1 base, with 9 bases sitting between them. The CDR3 is 15 residues long. In DNA, the CDR3 is TGTGCCAGCAGTTTGGGCAGGGGAACTAATGAAAAACTGTTTTTT. Its protein product is CASSLGRGTNEKLFF.

The sample holds many counts of this clonotype. The rearrangement links TRBV10-1 to TRBJ2-3; 9 bases are shared with TRBD2. Germline trimming cut 3 bases from V and 1 base from J; bases unmatched to any gene: 5. The CDR3 contains 16 residues. Germline V gives CDR1 WNHNN, CDR2 SYGVQD (reference sequence). CDR3 coding DNA: TGCGCCAGCAGTGACGGAATAGCGGGAGGCACAGATACGCAGTATTTT. It is translated as CASSDGIAGGTDTQYF.

This clonotype was recorded a few times. The V call is TRBV5-6, the J call TRBJ1-5; TRBD1 agrees at 8 bases. Per the germline V gene, CDR1 is SGHDT and CDR2 is YYEEEE. CDR3 length equals 15 residues. With 4 bases clipped from V and 2 bases from J, the junction kept 5 bases outside the gene matches. CDR3 nucleotides: TGTGCCAGCAGCACAGGGGGGGTTGGCAATCAGCCCCAGCATTTT. This translates into CASSTGGVGNQPQHF.

This clonotype occurred a few times. The chain links TRBV6-4 to TRBJ2-3, with 8 bases matching TRBD2. The CDR3 covers 13 residues. With V trimmed by 6 bases and J by 8 bases, 7 bases remained unmatched. In germline, CDR1 is MRHNA, CDR2 SNTAGT. CDR3 residues: CASSMTSEVTQYF. DNA for the CDR3: TGTGCCAGCAGCATGACTAGCGAGGTTACGCAGTATTTT.

This rearrangement joins TRBV4-1 to TRBJ1-2, with a weak D call TRBD1 (5 bases). Germline CDR1 and CDR2: MGHRA and YSYEKL. The CDR3 spans 16 residues. V was clipped by 0 bases and J by 5 bases, with 16 bases between them. The CDR3 region is CASSQDPGLVPYGYTF. As DNA, the CDR3 is TGCGCCAGCAGCCAAGATCCAGGGTTAGTCCCTTATGGCTACACCTTC.

This clonotype was detected ten times or more. The chain joins TRBV2 to TRBJ1-4, with D possibly TRBD1 on 6 matching bases. The ends were cut back, 8 bases at V and 0 bases at J, with 13 bases in the middle. Germline values: CDR1 SNHLY, CDR2 FYNNEI. This CDR3 comprises 15 residues. The CDR3 region is CASGGAPATNEKLFF. The CDR3 region has the DNA TGTGCCAGCGGGGGGGCGCCTGCAACTAATGAAAAACTGTTTTTT.

Concerning this clonotype itself: A much more abundant neighbour one base away suggests this may be a read error. This rearrangement joins TRBV2 to TRBJ2-3; D is ambiguous. Trimming took 8 bases from V and 2 from J, leaving 11 bases between them. This CDR3 comprises 13 residues. CDR1 SNHLY and CDR2 FYNNEI come from the germline V gene. The CDR3 bases are TGTGCCAGCGGGGTCAGATTCACAGATACGCAGTATTTT. It is translated as CASGVRFTDTQYF.

This clonotype was seen many times. The chain carries TRBV19 and TRBJ1-2; possibly TRBD1 for D (5 bases). CDR3 length: 16 residues. V lost 8 bases and J lost 4, with 23 bases in between. Germline values: CDR1 LNHDA, CDR2 SQIVND (reference sequence). The CDR3 loop is CASRPSLQGVGYGYTF. CDR3 DNA sequence: TGTGCCAGTCGACCTTCATTGCAGGGTGTCGGCTATGGCTACACCTTC.

The chain has TRBV2 and TRBJ1-5, with 7 bases identical to TRBD1. The CDR3 has 19 residues. V lost 6 bases to trimming and J lost 0 bases; unmatched junction nucleotides: 17. Germline V gene data show CDR1 as SNHLY and CDR2 as FYNNEI. The CDR3 DNA is TGTGCCAGCAGGGATCCGGGACAGCTAGACATATATAGCAATCAGCCCCAGCATTTT. It encodes CASRDPGQLDIYSNQPQHF. Filled out from reference TRBV2 and TRBJ1-5, the complete variable domain reads EPEVTQTPSHQVTQMGQEVILRCVPISNHLYFYWYRQILGQKVEFLVSFYNNEISEKSEIFDDQFSVERPDGSNFTLKIRSTKLEDSAMYFCASRDPGQLDIYSNQPQHFGDGTRLSIL.

This sequence joins TRBV6-1 and TRBJ2-5; D might be TRBD1 (5 bases). The ends were cut back, 4 bases at V and 3 bases at J, with 9 bases in the middle. This CDR3 has 13 residues. Germline CDR1 MNHNS, CDR2 SASEGT. In DNA form, the CDR3 reads TGTGCCAGCAGTGTAATGACAGAAGAGACCCAGTACTTC. This gives the protein CASSVMTEETQYF.

J is TRBJ1-4 and V is TRBV20-1; D possibly corresponds to TRBD1 (5 bases). Trimming took off 0 bases at V and 4 bases at J, with 9 bases between the two ends. This CDR3 comprises 14 residues. The germline gives CDR1 DFQATT, CDR2 SNEGSKA (reference sequence). The CDR3 loop reads CSARDQGFNEKLFF. The CDR3 bases are TGCAGTGCTAGAGATCAGGGCTTTAATGAAAAACTGTTTTTT.